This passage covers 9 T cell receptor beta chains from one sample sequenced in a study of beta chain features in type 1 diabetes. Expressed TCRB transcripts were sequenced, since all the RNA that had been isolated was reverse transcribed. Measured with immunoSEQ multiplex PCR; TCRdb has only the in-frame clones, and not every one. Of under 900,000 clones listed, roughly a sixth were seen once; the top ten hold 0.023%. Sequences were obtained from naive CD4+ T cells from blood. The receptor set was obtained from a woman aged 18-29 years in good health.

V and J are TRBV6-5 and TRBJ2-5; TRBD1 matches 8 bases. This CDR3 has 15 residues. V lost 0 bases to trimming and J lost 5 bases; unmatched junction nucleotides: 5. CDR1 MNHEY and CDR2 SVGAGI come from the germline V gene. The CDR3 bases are TGTGCCAGCAGTTACTCGGCAGGGGGCCGGGAGACCCAGTACTTC. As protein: CASSYSAGGRETQYF.

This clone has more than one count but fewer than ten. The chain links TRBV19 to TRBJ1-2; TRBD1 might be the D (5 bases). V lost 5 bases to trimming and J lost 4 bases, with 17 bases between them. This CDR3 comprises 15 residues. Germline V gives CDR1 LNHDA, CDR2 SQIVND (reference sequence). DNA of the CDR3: TGTGCCAGTAGTCCAACATCTGGACACCCCTATGGCTACACCTTC. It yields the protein CASSPTSGHPYGYTF.

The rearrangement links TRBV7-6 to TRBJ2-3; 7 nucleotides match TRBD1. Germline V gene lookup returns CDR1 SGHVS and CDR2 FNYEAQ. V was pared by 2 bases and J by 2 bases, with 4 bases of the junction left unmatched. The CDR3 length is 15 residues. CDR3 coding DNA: TGTGCCAGCAGCTTACGACAGGGAAACACAGATACGCAGTATTTT. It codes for CASSLRQGNTDTQYF.

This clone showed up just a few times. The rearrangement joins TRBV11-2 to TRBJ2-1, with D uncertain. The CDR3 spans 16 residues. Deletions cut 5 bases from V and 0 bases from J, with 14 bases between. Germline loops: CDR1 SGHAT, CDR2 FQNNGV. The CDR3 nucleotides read TGTGCCAGCAGCCCGTTTTATCCGAGCTCCTACAATGAGCAGTTCTTC. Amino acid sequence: CASSPFYPSSYNEQFF.

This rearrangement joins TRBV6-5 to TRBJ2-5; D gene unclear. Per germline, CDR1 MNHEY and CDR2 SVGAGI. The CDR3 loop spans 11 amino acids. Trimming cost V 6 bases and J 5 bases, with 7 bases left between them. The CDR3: CASRDWETQYF. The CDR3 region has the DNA TGTGCCAGCAGAGATTGGGAGACCCAGTACTTC.

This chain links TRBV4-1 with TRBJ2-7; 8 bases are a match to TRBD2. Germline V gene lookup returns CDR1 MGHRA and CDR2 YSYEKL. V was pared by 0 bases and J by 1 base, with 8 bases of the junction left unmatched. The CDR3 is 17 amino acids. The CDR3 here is CASSQETGTSSSYEQYF. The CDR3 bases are TGCGCCAGCAGCCAAGAAACCGGGACTAGTTCTTCCTACGAGCAGTACTTC.

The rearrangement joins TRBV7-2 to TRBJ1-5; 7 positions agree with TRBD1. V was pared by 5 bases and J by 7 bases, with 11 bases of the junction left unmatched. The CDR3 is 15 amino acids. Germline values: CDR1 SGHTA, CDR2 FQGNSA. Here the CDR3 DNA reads TGTGCCAGCAGCGGGGAGACAGGGCGGGGGCAGCCCCAGCATTTT. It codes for CASSGETGRGQPQHF. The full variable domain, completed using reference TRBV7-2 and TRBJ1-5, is GAGVSQSPSNKVTEKGKDVELRCDPISGHTALYWYRQSLGQGLEFLIYFQGNSAPDKSGLPSDRFSAERTGGSVSTLTIQRTQQEDSAVYLCASSGETGRGQPQHFGDGTRLSIL.

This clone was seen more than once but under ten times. CDR3 nucleotides: TGCGCCAGCAGCTTGCCAGGGTCCTCCTACGAGCAGTACTTC. This codes for CASSLPGSSYEQYF. The rearrangement joins TRBV5-1 to TRBJ2-7; possible D gene TRBD1, 5 bases. The CDR3 is 14 amino acids. The V gene's germline CDR1 is SGHRS and CDR2 YFSETQ. V was pared by 1 base and J by 0 bases, with 8 bases between.

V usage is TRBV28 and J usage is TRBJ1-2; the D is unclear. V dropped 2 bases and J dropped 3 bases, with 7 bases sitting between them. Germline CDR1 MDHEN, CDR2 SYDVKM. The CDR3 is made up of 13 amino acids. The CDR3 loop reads CASSLVGYYGYTF. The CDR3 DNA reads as TGTGCCAGCAGTTTAGTGGGTTACTATGGCTACACCTTC.